The sequence of this T cell receptor beta chain was determined in a study of PD-L1 blockade in urothelial cancer. Study-wide context: Atezolizumab (1,200 mg intravenously every 3 weeks) began at some point between 2014 and 2016 for patients.

Sequencing used immunoSEQ multiplex PCR; TCRdb keeps in-frame clones, though not all of them. The sample includes 50,000 or so clones, approximately 83% seen only once; the top ten take roughly 17%. CDR3 length: 15 amino acids. V gave up 6 bases and J gave up 5 bases; unmatched junction bases: 11. Germline assignment: CDR1 SQVTM and CDR2 ANQGSEA. This TCR derives from a man aged 55 to 70 with urothelial cancer. Sequenced here: PBMCs, sampled around atezolizumab (anti-PD-L1) treatment. This chain connects TRBV29-1 to TRBJ2-3; 10 bases agree with TRBD2. The CDR3 coding sequence is TGCAGCGTGGATGGCCTAGCGGGAGTAAAAGATACGCAGTATTTT. Protein sequence: CSVDGLAGVKDTQYF.